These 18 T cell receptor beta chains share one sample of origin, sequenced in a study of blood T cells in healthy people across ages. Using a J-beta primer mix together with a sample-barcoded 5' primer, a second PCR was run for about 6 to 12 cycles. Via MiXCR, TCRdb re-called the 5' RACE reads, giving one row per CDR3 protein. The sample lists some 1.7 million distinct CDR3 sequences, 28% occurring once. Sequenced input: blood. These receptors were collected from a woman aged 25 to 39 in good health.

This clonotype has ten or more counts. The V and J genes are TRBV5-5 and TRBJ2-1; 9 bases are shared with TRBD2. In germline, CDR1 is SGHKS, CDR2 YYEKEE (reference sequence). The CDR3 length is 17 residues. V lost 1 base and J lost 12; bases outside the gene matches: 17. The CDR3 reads CASSLRTSVHYNGVQFF. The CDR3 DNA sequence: TGTGCCAGCAGCTTGCGGACTAGCGTACACTACAATGGTGTGCAGTTCTTC.

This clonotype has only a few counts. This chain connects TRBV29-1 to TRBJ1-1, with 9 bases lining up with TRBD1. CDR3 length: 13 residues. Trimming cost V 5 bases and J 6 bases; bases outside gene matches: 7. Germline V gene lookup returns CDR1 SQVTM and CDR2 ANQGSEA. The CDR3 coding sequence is TGCAGCGTTCAACCGGGACAGGGAGCTGAAGCTTTCTTT. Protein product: CSVQPGQGAEAFF. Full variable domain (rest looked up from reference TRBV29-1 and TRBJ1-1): SAVISQKPSRDICQRGTSLTIQCQVDSQVTMMFWYRQQPGQSLTLIATANQGSEATYESGFVIDKFPISRPNLTFSTLTVSNMSPEDSSIYLCSVQPGQGAEAFFGQGTRLTVV.

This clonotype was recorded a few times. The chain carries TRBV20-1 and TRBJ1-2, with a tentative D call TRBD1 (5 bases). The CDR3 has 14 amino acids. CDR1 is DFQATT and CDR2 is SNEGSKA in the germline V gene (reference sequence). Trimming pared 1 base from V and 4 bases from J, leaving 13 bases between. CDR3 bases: TGCAGTGCTAGAGTCCCGGGACTTCTCTATGGCTACACCTTC. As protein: CSARVPGLLYGYTF.

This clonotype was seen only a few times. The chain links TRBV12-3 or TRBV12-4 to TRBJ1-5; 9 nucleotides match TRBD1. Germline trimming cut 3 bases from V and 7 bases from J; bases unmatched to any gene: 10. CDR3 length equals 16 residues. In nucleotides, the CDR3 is TGTGCCAGCAGTTTGGGGACAGGGATGGGCCGGCAGCCCCAGCATTTT. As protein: CASSLGTGMGRQPQHF.

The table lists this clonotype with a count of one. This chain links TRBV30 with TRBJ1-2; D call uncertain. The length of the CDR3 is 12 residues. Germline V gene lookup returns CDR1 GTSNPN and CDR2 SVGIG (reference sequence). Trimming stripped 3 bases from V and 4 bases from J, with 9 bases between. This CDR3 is CAWSVKLYGYTF. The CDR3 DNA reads TGTGCCTGGAGCGTCAAACTCTATGGCTACACCTTC.

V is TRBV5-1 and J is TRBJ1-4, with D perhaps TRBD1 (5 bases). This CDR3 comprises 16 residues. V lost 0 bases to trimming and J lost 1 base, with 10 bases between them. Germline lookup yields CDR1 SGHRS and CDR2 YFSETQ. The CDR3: CASSLDSRGTNEKLFF. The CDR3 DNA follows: TGCGCCAGCAGCTTGGACAGTAGGGGAACTAATGAAAAACTGTTTTTT.

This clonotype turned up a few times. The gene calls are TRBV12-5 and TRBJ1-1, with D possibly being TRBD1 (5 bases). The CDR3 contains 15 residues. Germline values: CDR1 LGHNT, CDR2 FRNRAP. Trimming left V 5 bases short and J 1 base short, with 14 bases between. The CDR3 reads CASGIKGEGNTEAFF. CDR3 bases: TGTGCTAGTGGTATCAAAGGGGAGGGGAACACTGAAGCTTTCTTT.

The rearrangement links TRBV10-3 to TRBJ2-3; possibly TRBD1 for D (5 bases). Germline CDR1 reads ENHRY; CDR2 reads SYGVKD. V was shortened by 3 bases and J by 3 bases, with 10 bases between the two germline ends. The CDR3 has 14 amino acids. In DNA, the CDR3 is TGTGCCATCAGTGATGGACAAAATACAGATACGCAGTATTTT. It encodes CAISDGQNTDTQYF.

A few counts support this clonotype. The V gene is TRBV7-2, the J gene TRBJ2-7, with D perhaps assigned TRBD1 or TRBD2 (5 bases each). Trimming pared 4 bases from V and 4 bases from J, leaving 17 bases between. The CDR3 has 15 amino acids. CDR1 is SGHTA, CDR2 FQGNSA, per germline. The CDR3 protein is CASSSHRDGFYEQYF. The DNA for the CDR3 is TGTGCCAGCAGCTCTCATAGGGACGGATTTTACGAGCAGTACTTC.

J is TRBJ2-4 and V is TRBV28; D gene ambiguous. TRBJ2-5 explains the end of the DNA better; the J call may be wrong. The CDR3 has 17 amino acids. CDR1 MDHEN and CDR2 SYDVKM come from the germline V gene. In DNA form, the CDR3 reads TGTGCCAGCAGCCGTCTCTATGCTCTGGCACCTAAAGAGACCCAGTACTTC. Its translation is CASSRLYALAPKETQYF.

CDR3 in amino acids: CASSLEGDELFF. CDR3 DNA sequence: TGTGCCAGCAGTTTGGAGGGCGACGAGCTGTTTTTT. The gene calls are TRBV12-3 or TRBV12-4 and TRBJ2-2; the D gene is possibly TRBD2 (6 bases). V dropped 3 bases and J dropped 11 bases, with 10 bases sitting between them. The CDR3 spans 12 residues.

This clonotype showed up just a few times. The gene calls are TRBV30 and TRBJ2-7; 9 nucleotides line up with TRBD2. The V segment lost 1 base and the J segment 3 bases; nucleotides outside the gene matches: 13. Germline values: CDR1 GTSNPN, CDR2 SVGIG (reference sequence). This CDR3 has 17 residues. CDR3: CAWSGSAAGGARYEQYF. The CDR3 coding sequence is TGTGCCTGGAGTGGTAGCGCGGCGGGGGGGGCCCGCTACGAGCAGTACTTC.

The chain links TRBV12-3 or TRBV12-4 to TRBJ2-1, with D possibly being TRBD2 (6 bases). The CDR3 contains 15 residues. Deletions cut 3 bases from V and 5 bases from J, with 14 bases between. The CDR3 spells CASSFSGTGDNEQFF. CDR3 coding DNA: TGTGCCAGCAGTTTCTCTGGGACTGGGGACAATGAGCAGTTCTTC.

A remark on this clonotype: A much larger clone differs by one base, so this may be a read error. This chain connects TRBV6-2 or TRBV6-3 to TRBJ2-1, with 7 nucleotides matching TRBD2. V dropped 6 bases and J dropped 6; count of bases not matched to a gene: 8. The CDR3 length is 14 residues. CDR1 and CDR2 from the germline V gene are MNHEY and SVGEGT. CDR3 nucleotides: TGTGCCAGCAGGCGGGACTTAGCGGGCAATGAGCAGTTCTTC. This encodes CASRRDLAGNEQFF.

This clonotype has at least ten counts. The CDR3 DNA sequence: TGCAGTGCTAGTGCAGCAGACAATGAGCAGTTCTTC. This translates into CSASAADNEQFF. V usage is TRBV20-1 and J usage is TRBJ2-1; unclear D gene. The CDR3 is 12 amino acids. V lost 3 bases and J 5 bases, leaving 8 bases between the germline ends. The germline V gene has CDR1 DFQATT and CDR2 SNEGSKA (reference sequence).

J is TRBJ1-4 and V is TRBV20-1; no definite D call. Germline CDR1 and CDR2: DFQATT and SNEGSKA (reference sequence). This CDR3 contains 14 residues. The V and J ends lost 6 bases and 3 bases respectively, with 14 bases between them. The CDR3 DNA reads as TGCAGTGCCCGGGAAACAGAAGCTAATGAAAAACTGTTTTTT. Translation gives CSARETEANEKLFF.

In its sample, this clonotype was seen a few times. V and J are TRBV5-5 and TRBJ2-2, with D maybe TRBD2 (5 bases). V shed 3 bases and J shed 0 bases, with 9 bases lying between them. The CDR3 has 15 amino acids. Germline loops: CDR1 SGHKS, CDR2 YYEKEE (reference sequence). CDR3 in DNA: TGTGCCAGCAGCTCTTTGGGAGCGAACACCGGGGAGCTGTTTTTT. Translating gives CASSSLGANTGELFF.

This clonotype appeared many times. The CDR3 loop reads CASSQVSGSGEQFF. CDR3 coding DNA: TGTGCCAGCAGCCAAGTTAGCGGGAGCGGGGAGCAGTTCTTC. J is TRBJ2-1 and V is TRBV3-1, with 9 bases aligning to TRBD2. The CDR3 covers 14 residues. CDR1 LGHDT and CDR2 YNNKEL come from the germline V gene (reference sequence). V gave up 1 base and J gave up 10 bases; unmatched junction bases: 5.